The clone carrying this T cell receptor beta chain was recorded many times. What it binds is not known. In TCRdb, the 5' RACE reads were re-called with MiXCR into one record per CDR3 protein. The sample has under 200,000 distinct CDR3 sequences; 9.5% to 13% are singletons. This record comes from a study of CD8 T cells in ankylosing spondylitis. Overall study findings and caveats: Disease-linked clones reportedly concentrated significantly in matched ankylosing spondylitis synovial fluid.

The germline V and J ends were trimmed by 2 bases and 0 bases, with 12 bases remaining between them. The CDR3 length is 16 residues. This chain links TRBV12-3 or TRBV12-4 with TRBJ2-3; D is unclear. The sequenced sample was blood, either unsorted or a sorted T cell fraction (not recorded which). This TCR came from a male donor with ankylosing spondylitis or in good health (not recorded which). The chain's CDR3 is CASSLRRPPSTDTQYF. CDR3 DNA: TGTGCCAGCAGTTTACGCCGACCACCTAGCACAGATACGCAGTATTTT.